This T cell receptor beta chain was identified during a study of blood T cell repertoires in COVID-19. Germline V gene sequence: CDR1 SQVTM, CDR2 ANQGSEA. The CDR3 is 13 residues long. V lost 7 bases and J 3 bases, leaving 15 bases between the germline ends. The repertoire was sequenced with immunoSEQ multiplex PCR; TCRdb's copy has only in-frame clones and lacks some. The profile shows about 180,000 clones, approximately 86% of them singletons. The chain links TRBV29-1 to TRBJ1-1; no definite D call. The origin of this receptor is a man in his sixties with COVID-19, enrolled during active disease. Sequencing used peripheral blood. The CDR3: CSGKDLTDTEAFF. CDR3 in DNA: TGCAGCGGGAAGGACTTGACGGACACTGAAGCTTTCTTT.